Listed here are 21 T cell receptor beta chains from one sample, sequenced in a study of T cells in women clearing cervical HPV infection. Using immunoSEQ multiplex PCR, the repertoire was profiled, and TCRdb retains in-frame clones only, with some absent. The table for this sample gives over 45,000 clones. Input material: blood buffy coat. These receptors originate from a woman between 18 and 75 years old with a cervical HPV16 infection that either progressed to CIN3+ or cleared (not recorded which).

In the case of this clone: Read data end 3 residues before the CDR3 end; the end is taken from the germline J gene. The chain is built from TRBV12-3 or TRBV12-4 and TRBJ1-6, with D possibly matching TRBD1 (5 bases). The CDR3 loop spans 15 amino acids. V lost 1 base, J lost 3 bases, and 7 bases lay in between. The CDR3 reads CASSLGGDYNSPLHF. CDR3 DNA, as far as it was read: TGTGCCAGCAGTTTAGGGGGGGACTATAATTCACCC.

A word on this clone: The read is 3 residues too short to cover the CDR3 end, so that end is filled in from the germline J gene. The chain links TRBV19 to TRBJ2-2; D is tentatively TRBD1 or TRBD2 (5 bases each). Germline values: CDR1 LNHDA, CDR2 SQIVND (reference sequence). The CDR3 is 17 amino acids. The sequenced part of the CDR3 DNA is TGTGCCAGTAGTCCCCGCAAGGGGAGCTCCTATAATTCACCG. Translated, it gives CASSPRKGSSYNSP. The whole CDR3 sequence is CASSPRKGSSYNSPLFF.

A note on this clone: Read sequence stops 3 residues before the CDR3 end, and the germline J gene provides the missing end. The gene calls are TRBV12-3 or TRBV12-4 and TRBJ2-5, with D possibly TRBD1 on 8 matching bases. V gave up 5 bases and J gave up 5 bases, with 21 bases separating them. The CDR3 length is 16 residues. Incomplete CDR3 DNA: TGTGCCAGCAGTCACCCTACAGGGGGAGCGGGGGAGACC. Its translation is CASSHPTGGAGET. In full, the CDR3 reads CASSHPTGGAGETQYF.

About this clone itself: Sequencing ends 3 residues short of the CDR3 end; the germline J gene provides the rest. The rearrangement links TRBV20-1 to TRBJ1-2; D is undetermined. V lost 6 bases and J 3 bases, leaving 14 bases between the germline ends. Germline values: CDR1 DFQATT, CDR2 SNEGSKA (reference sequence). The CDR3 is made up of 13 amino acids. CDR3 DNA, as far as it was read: TGCAGTGCCTTTCGGACTGGGGACTATGGC. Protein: CSAFRTGDYG. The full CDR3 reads CSAFRTGDYGYTF.

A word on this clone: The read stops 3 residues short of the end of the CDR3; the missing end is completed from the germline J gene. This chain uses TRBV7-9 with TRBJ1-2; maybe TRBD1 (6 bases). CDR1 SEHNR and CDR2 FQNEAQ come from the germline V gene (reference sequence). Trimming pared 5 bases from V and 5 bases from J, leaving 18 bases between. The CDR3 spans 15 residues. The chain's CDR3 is CASSQLGAQTYGYTF. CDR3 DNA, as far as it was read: TGTGCCAGCAGCCAACTGGGGGCGCAGACGTATGGC.

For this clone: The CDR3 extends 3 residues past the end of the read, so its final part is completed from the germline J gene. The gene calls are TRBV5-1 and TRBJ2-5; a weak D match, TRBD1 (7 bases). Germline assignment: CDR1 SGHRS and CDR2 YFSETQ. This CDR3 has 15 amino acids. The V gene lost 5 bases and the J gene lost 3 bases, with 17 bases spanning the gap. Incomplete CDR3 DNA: TGCGCCAGCAGGGAGGTGCGGGACAGTAAAGAGACC. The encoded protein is CASREVRDSKET. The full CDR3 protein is CASREVRDSKETQYF.

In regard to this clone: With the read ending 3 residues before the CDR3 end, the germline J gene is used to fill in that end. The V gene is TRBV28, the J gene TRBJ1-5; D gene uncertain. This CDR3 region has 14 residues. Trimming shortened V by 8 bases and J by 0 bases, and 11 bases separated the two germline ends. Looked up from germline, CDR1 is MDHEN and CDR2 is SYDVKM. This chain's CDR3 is CASHRRYSNQPQHF. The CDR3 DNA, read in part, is TGTGCCAGCCACAGACGGTATAGCAATCAGCCC.

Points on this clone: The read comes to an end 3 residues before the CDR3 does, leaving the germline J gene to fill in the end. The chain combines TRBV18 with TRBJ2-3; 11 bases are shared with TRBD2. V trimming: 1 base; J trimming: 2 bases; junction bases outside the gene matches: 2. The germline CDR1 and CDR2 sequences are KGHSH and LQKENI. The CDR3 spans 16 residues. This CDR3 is CASSPLAGGPTDTQYF. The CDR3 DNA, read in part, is TGTGCCAGCTCACCACTAGCGGGGGGGCCCACAGATACG.

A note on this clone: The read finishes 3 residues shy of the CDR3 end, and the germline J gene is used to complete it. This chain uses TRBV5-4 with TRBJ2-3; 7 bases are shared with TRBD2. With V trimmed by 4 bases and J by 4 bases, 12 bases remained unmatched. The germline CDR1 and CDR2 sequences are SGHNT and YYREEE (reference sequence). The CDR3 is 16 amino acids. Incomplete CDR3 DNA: TGTGCCAGCAGCAGGCCTGCCGCGGGGGTGTCAGATACG. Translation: CASSRPAAGVSDT. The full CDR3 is CASSRPAAGVSDTQYF.

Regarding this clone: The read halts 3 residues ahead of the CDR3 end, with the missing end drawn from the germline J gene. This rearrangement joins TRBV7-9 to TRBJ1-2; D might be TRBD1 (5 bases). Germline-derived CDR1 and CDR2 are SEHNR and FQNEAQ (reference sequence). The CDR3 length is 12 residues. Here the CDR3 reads CASSSERGDYTF. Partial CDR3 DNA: TGTGCCAGCAGCTCAGAAAGGGGCGAC.

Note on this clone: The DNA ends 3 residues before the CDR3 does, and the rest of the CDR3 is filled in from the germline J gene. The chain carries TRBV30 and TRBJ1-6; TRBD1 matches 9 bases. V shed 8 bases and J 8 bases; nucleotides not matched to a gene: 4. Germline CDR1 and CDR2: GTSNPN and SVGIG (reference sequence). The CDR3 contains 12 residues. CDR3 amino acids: CAHRGRDSPLHF. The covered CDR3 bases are TGTGCCCACAGGGGGCGTGATTCACCC.

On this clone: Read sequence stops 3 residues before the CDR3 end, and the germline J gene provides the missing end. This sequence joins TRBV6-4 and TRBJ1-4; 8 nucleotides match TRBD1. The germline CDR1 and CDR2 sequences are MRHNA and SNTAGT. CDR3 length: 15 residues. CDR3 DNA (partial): TGTGCCAGCAGTGACTCGACAGGGGATAATTCACCA. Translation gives CASSDSTGDNSP. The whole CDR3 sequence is CASSDSTGDNSPLFF.

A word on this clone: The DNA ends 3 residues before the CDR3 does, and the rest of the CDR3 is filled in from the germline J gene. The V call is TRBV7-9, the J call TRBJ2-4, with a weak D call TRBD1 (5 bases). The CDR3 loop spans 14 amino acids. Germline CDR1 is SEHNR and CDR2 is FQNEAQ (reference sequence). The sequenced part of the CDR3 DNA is TGTGCCAGCAGCTTGACAGATTCTGCGTCTGGT. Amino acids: CASSLTDSASG. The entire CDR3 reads CASSLTDSASGQYF.

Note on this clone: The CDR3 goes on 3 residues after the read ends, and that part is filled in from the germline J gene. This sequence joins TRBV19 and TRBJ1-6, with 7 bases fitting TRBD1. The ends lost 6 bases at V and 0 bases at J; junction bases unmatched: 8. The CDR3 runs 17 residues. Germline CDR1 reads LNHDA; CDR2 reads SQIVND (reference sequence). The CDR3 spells CASRPQEGASYNSPLHF. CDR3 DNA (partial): TGTGCCAGTAGACCCCAGGAGGGGGCCTCCTATAATTCACCC.

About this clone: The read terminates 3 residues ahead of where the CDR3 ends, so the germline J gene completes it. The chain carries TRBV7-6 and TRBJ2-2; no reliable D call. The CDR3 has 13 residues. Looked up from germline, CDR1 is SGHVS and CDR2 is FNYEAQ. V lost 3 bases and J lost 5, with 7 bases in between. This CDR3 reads CASSLAVTGELFF. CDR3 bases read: TGTGCCAGCAGCTTGGCAGTAACCGGGGAG.

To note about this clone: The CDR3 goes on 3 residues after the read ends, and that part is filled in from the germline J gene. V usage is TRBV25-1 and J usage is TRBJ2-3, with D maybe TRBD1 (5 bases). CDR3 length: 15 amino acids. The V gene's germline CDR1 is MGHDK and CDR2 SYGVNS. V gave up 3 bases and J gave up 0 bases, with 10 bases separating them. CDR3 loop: CASSDAGLSTDTQYF. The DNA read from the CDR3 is TGTGCCAGCAGTGACGCAGGGCTTAGCACAGATACG.

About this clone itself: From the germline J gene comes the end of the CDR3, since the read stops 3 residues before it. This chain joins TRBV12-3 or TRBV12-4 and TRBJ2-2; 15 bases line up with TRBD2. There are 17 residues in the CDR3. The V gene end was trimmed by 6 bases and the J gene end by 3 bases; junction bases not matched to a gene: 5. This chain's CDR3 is CASSPGTSGGHTGELFF. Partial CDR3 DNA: TGTGCCAGCAGCCCGGGGACTAGCGGGGGGCACACCGGGGAG.

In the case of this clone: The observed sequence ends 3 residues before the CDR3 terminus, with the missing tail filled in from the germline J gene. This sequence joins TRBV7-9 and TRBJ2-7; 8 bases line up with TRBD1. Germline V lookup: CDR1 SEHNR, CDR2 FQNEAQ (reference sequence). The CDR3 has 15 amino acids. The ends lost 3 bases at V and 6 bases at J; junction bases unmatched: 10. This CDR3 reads CASSLQQGARAEQYF. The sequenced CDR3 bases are TGTGCCAGCAGCTTGCAGCAGGGGGCGCGAGCCGAG.

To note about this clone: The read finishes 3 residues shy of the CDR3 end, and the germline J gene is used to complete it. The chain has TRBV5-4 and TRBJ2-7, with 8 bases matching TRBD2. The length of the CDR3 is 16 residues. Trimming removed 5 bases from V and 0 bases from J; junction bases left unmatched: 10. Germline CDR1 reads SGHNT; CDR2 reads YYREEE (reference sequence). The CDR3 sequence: CASSRGGSRPSYEQYF. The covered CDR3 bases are TGTGCCAGCAGTCGGGGGGGGAGCCGCCCCTCCTACGAG.

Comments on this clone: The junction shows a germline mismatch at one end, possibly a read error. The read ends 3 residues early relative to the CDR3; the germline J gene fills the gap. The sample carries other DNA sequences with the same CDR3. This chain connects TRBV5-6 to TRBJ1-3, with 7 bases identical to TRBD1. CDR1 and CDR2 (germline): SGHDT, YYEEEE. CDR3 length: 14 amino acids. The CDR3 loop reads CASSLQGTGNTIYF. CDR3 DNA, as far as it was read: TGTGCCAGCAGCTTACAGGGGACTGGAAACACA.

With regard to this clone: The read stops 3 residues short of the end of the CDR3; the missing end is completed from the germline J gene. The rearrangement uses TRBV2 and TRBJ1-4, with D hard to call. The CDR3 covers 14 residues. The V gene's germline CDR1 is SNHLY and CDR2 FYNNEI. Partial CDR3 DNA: TGTGCCAGCAGTGAAATGGCCCGTAATGCAGAA. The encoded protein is CASSEMARNAE. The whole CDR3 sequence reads CASSEMARNAELFF. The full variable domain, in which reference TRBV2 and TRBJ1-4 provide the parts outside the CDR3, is EPEVTQTPSHQVTQMGQEVILRCVPISNHLYFYWYRQILGQKVEFLVSFYNNEISEKSEIFDDQFSVERPDGSNFTLKIRSTKLEDSAMYFCASSEMARNAELFFGSGTQLSVL.